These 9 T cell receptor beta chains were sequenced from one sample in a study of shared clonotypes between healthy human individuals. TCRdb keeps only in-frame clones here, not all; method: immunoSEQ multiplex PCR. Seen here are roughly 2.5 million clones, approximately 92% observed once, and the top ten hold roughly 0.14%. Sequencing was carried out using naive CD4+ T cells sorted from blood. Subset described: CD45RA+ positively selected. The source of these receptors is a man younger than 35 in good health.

CDR3 sequence (DNA): TGTGCCAGCAGCCCCCAGGGGGGGTTAAGCACAGATACGCAGTATTTT. It encodes CASSPQGGLSTDTQYF. The chain has TRBV9 and TRBJ2-3; either TRBD1 or TRBD2 may supply D (7 bases each). V was cut by 4 bases and J by 0 bases, with 15 bases left in between. This CDR3 is built from 16 residues. In germline, CDR1 is SGDLS, CDR2 YYNGEE.

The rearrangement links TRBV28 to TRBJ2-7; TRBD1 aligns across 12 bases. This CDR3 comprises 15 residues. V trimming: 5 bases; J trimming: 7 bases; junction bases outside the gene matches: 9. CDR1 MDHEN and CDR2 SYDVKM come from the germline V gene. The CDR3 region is CASSHRGQGASEQYF. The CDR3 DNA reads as TGTGCCAGCAGTCACCGGGGACAGGGGGCAAGTGAGCAGTACTTC.

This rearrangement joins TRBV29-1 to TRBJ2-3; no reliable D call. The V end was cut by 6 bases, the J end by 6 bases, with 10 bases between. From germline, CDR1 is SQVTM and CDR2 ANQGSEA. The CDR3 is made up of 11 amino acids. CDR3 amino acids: CSVASGDTQYF. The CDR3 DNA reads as TGCAGCGTCGCCTCCGGGGATACGCAGTATTTT.

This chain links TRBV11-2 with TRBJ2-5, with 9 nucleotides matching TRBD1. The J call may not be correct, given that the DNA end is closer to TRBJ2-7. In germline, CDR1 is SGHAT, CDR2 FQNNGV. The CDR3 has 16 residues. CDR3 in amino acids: CASSLSAGTGYDEQYF. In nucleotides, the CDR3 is TGTGCCAGCAGCCTATCTGCCGGGACAGGGTATGACGAGCAGTACTTC.

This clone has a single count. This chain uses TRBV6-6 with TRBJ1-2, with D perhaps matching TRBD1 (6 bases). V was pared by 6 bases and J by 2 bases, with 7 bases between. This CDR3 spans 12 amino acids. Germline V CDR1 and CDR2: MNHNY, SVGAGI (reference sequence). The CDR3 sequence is CASRTGNYGYTF. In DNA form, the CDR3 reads TGTGCCAGCAGGACAGGAAACTATGGCTACACCTTC.

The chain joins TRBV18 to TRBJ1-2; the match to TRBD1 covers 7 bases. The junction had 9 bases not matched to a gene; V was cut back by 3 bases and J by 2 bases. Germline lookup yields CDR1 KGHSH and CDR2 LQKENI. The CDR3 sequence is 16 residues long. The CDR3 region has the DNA TGTGCCAGCTCACCGGGCGCCCGACAGGGAAACTATGGCTACACCTTC. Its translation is CASSPGARQGNYGYTF. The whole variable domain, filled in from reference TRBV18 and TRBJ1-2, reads NAGVMQNPRHLVRRRGQEARLRCSPMKGHSHVYWYRQLPEEGLKFMVYLQKENIIDESGMPKERFSAEFPKEGPSILRIQQVVRGDSAAYFCASSPGARQGNYGYTFGSGTRLTVV.

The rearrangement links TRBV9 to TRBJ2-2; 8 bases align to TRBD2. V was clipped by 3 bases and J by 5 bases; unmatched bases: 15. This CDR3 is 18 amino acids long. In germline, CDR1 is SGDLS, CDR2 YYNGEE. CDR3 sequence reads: CASSAESPGLGHTGELFF. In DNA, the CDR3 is TGTGCCAGCAGCGCCGAATCCCCGGGACTAGGACATACCGGGGAGCTGTTTTTT. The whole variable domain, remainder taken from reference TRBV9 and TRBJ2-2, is DSGVTQTPKHLITATGQRVTLRCSPRSGDLSVYWYQQSLDQGLQFLIQYYNGEERAKGNILERFSAQQFPDLHSELNLSSLELGDSALYFCASSAESPGLGHTGELFFGEGSRLTVL.

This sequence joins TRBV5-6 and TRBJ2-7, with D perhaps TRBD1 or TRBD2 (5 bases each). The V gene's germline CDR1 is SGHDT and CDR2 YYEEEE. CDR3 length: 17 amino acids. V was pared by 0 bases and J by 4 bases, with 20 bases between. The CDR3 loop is CASSLALDSGLFYEQYF. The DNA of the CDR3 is TGTGCCAGCAGCTTGGCCTTAGACAGCGGACTTTTTTACGAGCAGTACTTC.

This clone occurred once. The CDR3: CASSPRMAGGYGTDTQYF. The DNA of the CDR3 is TGTGCCAGCTCACCCCGAATGGCGGGAGGGTATGGCACAGATACGCAGTATTTT. This sequence joins TRBV18 and TRBJ2-3; 9 bases match TRBD2. The V gene's germline CDR1 is KGHSH and CDR2 LQKENI. The CDR3 extends over 18 amino acids. Trimming at V came to 3 bases and at J to 1 base, leaving 11 bases not matched to a gene.